This is a list of T cell receptor beta chains from one sample in a study of blood T cell repertoires in COVID-19. The protocol was immunoSEQ multiplex PCR, while the TCRdb copy is restricted to in-frame clones and leaves out a portion. Among some 190,000 clones listed, about four fifths were seen once. What was sequenced was PBMCs or T cells enriched from blood (not recorded which). Receptors were obtained from a woman younger than 45 who had been exposed to COVID-19. CDR3s include the opening cysteine and the closing phenylalanine or tryptophan. Each record gives: D gene, V gene, clone size, J gene, CDR3 protein, CDR3 DNA. The D gene is left open where the match is weak. Some rows have no size entry. The others give once, few or many, or a class for an expanded clone.

>TRBD2|TRBV6-2/TRBV6-3|NA|TRBJ2-5
CASSLLRGDQETQYF
TGTGCCAGCAGTCTACTGCGGGGGGATCAAGAGACCCAGTACTTC
>NA|TRBV6-5|NA|TRBJ1-1
CASHRGLNTEAFF
TGTGCCAGCCATAGGGGATTGAACACTGAAGCTTTCTTT
>NA|TRBV5-6|few|TRBJ1-2
CASRRLLGGGYTF
TGTGCCAGCAGGCGACTTTTAGGGGGTGGCTACACCTTC
>TRBD2|TRBV19|NA|TRBJ2-3
CASSAGAGEITDTQYF
TGTGCCAGTAGTGCGGGAGCGGGGGAGATCACAGATACGCAGTATTTT
>TRBD2|TRBV9|NA|TRBJ2-1
CASSVSGGLTYNEQFF
TGTGCCAGCAGCGTGTCGGGGGGGCTTACCTACAATGAGCAGTTCTTC
>NA|TRBV5-6|NA|TRBJ2-3
CASSFRVLRTDTQYF
TGTGCCAGCAGCTTCAGGGTATTGAGGACAGATACGCAGTATTTT
>NA|TRBV14|NA|TRBJ1-6
CASSQDEKANSPLHF
TGTGCCAGCAGCCAAGATGAGAAAGCCAATTCACCCCTCCACTTT
>NA|TRBV11-2|once|TRBJ2-4
CASSLAAAPQNIQYF
TGTGCCAGCAGCTTAGCGGCGGCGCCCCAAAACATTCAGTACTTC
>TRBD1|TRBV19|once|TRBJ2-5
CASSAGTGTGETQYF
TGTGCCAGTAGTGCTGGGACAGGCACAGGGGAGACCCAGTACTTC
>NA|TRBV30|NA|TRBJ1-6
CAWGAEGTLHF
TGTGCCTGGGGGGCTGAGGGAACCCTCCACTTT
>NA|TRBV6-5|NA|TRBJ2-5
CASSYGLGRVETQYF
TGTGCCAGCAGTTACGGTTTGGGCAGGGTGGAGACCCAGTACTTC
>NA|TRBV29-1|once|TRBJ1-2
CSVRTGITYGYTF
TGCAGCGTCAGGACGGGAATAACCTATGGCTACACCTTC
>NA|TRBV7-9|NA|TRBJ1-1
CASSWGGIWNTEAFF
TGTGCCAGCAGCTGGGGGGGTATCTGGAACACTGAAGCTTTCTTT
>NA|TRBV4-1|few|TRBJ1-2
CASSQDAKQPYGYTF
TGCGCCAGCAGCCAAGATGCGAAACAGCCCTATGGCTACACCTTC
>TRBD2|TRBV4-1|once|TRBJ2-1
CASSQEKRGGRYEQFF
TGCGCCAGCAGCCAAGAAAAGCGGGGGGGCCGCTATGAGCAGTTCTTC
>TRBD1|TRBV25-1|NA|TRBJ2-7
CASSKPGQGVYEQYF
TGTGCCAGCAGTAAACCGGGACAGGGGGTCTACGAGCAGTACTTC